These 3 T cell receptor beta chains share one sample of origin, sequenced in a study of control samples from healthy donors and cancer patients. The table came from immunoSEQ multiplex PCR; TCRdb's copy has only in-frame clones and leaves some out. The profile shows under 95,000 clones, approximately 93% of them singletons. The sequenced sample was blood. The receptors derive from a woman aged 25 to 39 in good health.

This sequence joins TRBV6-1 and TRBJ1-2; 8 positions agree with TRBD1. CDR1 MNHNS and CDR2 SASEGT come from the germline V gene. Trimming cost V 4 bases and J 1 base; bases outside gene matches: 8. This CDR3 has 16 residues. The CDR3 region has the DNA TGTGCCAGCAGTGTACAGGGGGGAGATAGTAACTATGGCTACACCTTC. It is translated as CASSVQGGDSNYGYTF.

The chain combines TRBV5-1 with TRBJ1-1, with 7 bases lining up with TRBD1. Germline values: CDR1 SGHRS, CDR2 YFSETQ. J was trimmed by 3 bases and V by 4 bases; bases with no gene match: 9. The CDR3 spans 15 residues. The CDR3, as DNA: TGCGCCAGCAGCGGAGGACAGGTTCGGGACACTGAAGCTTTCTTT. Its translation: CASSGGQVRDTEAFF.

The CDR3 DNA is TGTGCCAGCAGCTTAGCCGGAGTGAACACTGAAGCTTTCTTT. Protein product: CASSLAGVNTEAFF. This chain links TRBV11-3 with TRBJ1-1; D gene unclear. CDR1 and CDR2 from the germline V gene are SGHNT and YENEEA. This CDR3 contains 14 residues. Trimming left V 1 base short and J 0 bases short, with 6 bases between.